This T cell receptor (beta chain) was sequenced in a study of blood T cells in healthy people across ages. The CDR3 contains 14 residues. The V and J ends lost 2 bases and 5 bases respectively, with 15 bases between them. Germline CDR1 DFQATT, CDR2 SNEGSKA (reference sequence). A J-beta primer mix and a sample-barcoded 5' primer were used in a second PCR of roughly 6 to 11 cycles. In TCRdb, the 5' RACE reads were re-called with MiXCR into one record per CDR3 protein. Counted here are around 600,000 distinct CDR3 sequences, roughly 48% occurring once; the ten biggest clones make up approximately 23%. The specimen was blood. The chain links TRBV20-1 to TRBJ1-1; unclear D gene. This receptor was obtained from a man older than 75 in good health. CDR3 protein: CSARPLKGGTEAFF. CDR3 nucleotides: TGCAGTGCTAGACCTCTTAAAGGAGGAACTGAAGCTTTCTTT.